This T cell receptor beta chain was identified during a study of blood T cell repertoires in COVID-19. Across the whole study: The cDNA or gDNA used as material had been derived from T cells, B-cell-depleted T cells, or PBMCs.

Trimming took off 6 bases at V and 3 bases at J, with 18 bases between the two ends. The germline CDR1 and CDR2 sequences are MDHEN and SYDVKM. The CDR3 spans 16 residues. Per the original data handling: How many nucleated cells were present was estimated from reference gene primer amplification. Only in-frame clones appear in the TCRdb table, and some are missing; sequencing was by immunoSEQ multiplex PCR. The DNA gave D and trimming, while V, J and clone size come from that table. This sample has some 80,000 clones, with approximately 85% found just once. Sequenced sample: peripheral blood. The rearrangement links TRBV28 to TRBJ1-3; D is perhaps TRBD1 (6 bases). The TCR originated in a man between 45 and 60 years old with COVID-19, enrolled during active disease. CDR3 DNA sequence: TGTGCCAGCAGCTCCCCCCAGGGGTGGGTTGGAAACACCATATATTTT. It translates to CASSSPQGWVGNTIYF.